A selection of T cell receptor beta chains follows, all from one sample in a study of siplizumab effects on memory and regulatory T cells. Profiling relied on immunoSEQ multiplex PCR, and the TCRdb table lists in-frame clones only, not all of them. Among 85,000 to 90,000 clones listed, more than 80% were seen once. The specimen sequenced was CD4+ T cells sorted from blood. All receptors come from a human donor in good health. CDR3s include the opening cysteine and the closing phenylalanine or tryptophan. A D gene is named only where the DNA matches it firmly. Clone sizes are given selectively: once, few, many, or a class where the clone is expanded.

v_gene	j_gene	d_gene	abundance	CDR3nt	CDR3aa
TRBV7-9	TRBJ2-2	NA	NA	TGTGCCAGCAGCTCGGGTCCTGGCGGGGAGCTGTTTTTT	CASSSGPGGELFF
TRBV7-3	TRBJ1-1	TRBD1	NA	TGTGCCAGCTCTCAGGGGGGCACTGAAGCTTTCTTT	CASSQGGTEAFF
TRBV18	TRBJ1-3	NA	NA	TGTGCCAGCTCACCCGACAGCCTCGGAAACACCATATATTTT	CASSPDSLGNTIYF
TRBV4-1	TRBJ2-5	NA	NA	TGCGCCAGCAGCCAAGATAGAGATACCCAGTACTTC	CASSQDRDTQYF
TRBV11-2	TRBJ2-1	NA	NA	TGTGCCAGCAGCTTAGGGGTCAGCGGCAATGAGCAGTTCTTC	CASSLGVSGNEQFF
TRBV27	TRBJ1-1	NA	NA	TGTGCCAGCACGGAGGAGTCGGGTGAAGCTTTCTTT	CASTEESGEAFF
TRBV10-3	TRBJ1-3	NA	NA	TGTGCCATCAGTTCCACAGTGAACTCTGGAAACACCATATATTTT	CAISSTVNSGNTIYF
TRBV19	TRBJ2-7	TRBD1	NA	TGTGCCAGCCGGCGGGACAGGGGGACTTCCTACGAGCAGTACTTC	CASRRDRGTSYEQYF
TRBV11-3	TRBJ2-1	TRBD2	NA	TGTGCCAGCCGGGGGGGGAATGAGCAGTTCTTC	CASRGGNEQFF
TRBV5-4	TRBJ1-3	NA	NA	TGTGCCAGCAGCTTGGCCGGTCTGGCGAACTCTGGAAACACCATATATTTT	CASSLAGLANSGNTIYF
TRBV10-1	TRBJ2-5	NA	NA	TGCGCCAGCAGTGAGTCGACGGGAGAGACCCAGTACTTC	CASSESTGETQYF
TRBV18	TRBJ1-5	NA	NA	TGTGCCAGCTCAGGCGTAGGGTCCCTCAATCAGCCCCAGCATTTT	CASSGVGSLNQPQHF
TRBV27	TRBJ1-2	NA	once	TGTGCCAGCAGTTTATCTTTTCAGGGAGTGAACTATGGCTACACCTTC	CASSLSFQGVNYGYTF
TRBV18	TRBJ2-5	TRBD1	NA	TGTGCCAGCTCACCGTACAGGGGAGAGGAGACCCAGTACTTC	CASSPYRGEETQYF
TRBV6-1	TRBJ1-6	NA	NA	TGTGCCAGCAGCCCCAGAGAGTATGATTCACCCCTCCACTTT	CASSPREYDSPLHF
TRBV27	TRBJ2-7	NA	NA	TGTGCCAGCAGTTTATGGGGTTCCTCCTACGAGCAGTACTTC	CASSLWGSSYEQYF
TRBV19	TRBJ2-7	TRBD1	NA	TGTGCCAGTAGTATGGGGGGACAGGGGTCCCCCCAGTACTTC	CASSMGGQGSPQYF
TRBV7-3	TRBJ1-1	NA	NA	TGTGCCAGCAGCTTAACGTCGGACACTCAACAGTTAGCTTTCTTT	CASSLTSDTQQLAFF
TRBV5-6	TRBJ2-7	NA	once	TGTGCCAGCAGCCGGACGCTCGAGCAGTACTTC	CASSRTLEQYF
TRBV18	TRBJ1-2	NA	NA	TGTGCCAGCTCAAGGGAGGGCACCGACTATGGCTACACCTTC	CASSREGTDYGYTF
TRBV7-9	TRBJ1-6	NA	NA	TGTGCCAGCAGCTTAGCTGGGCCCTCACCCCTCCACTTT	CASSLAGPSPLHF
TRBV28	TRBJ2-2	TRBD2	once	TGTGCCAGCAGTTCTAAGGGACTAGCGGGAGGGATCACCGGGGAGCTGTTTTTT	CASSSKGLAGGITGELFF
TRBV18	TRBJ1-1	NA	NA	TGTGCCAGCTCACCACGAGGATCACAGAACACTGAAGCTTTCTTT	CASSPRGSQNTEAFF
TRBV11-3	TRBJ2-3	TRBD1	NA	TGTGCCAGCAGCCCGAGACAGGGGGCGACAGATACGCAGTATTTT	CASSPRQGATDTQYF
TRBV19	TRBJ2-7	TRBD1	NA	TGTGCCAGTAGCCCCCACTCTGGGACAGGGATGCAGCAGTACTTC	CASSPHSGTGMQQYF
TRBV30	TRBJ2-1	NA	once	TGTGCCTGGAGTGGAGGATTACTGGCCTACAATGAGCAGTTCTTC	CAWSGGLLAYNEQFF
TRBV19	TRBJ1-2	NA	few	TGTGCCAGTACCGAAGGGGGGCGTGGCTACACCTTC	CASTEGGRGYTF
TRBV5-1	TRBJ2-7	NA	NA	TGCGCCAGCAGCTCGGAGGGACCTTCCTACGAGCAGTACTTC	CASSSEGPSYEQYF
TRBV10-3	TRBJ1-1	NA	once	TGTGCCATCAGTGAGGGGGGGGTTGGCACTGAAGCTTTCTTT	CAISEGGVGTEAFF
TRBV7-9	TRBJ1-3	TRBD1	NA	TGTGCCAGCAGCTTAAGACAGGGGGAATTTGGAAACACCATATATTTT	CASSLRQGEFGNTIYF
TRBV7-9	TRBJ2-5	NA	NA	TGTGCCAGCAGCTTAAATCAGTTGGAGACCCAGTACTTC	CASSLNQLETQYF
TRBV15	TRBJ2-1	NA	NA	TGTGCCACCAGCTCCAGGACCGTGATCAAAGGCGATGAGCAGTTCTTC	CATSSRTVIKGDEQFF
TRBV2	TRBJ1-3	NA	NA	TGTGCCAGCAACTCAGGGTATGGAAACACCATATATTTT	CASNSGYGNTIYF
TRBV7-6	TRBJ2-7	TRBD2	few	TGTGCCAGCAGCTCGACTAGCGGGTACGAGCAGTACTTC	CASSSTSGYEQYF
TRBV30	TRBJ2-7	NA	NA	TGTGCCTGGAGTGTCCGAGGCTCCTACGAGCAGTACTTC	CAWSVRGSYEQYF
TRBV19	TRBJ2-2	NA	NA	TGTGCCAGTAGTATCGCTAACAGAAACACCGGGGAGCTGTTTTTT	CASSIANRNTGELFF
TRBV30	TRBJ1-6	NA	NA	TGTGCCTGGATAAAGGGGCAGACGAGCTCCTATAATTCACCCCTCCACTTT	CAWIKGQTSSYNSPLHF
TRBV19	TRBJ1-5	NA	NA	TGTGCCAGTAGTATCGGTAATCAGCCCCAGCATTTT	CASSIGNQPQHF
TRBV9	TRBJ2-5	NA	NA	TGTGCCAGCAGCGTAGGGGTCTTGGGGAGTACGGAGACCCAGTACTTC	CASSVGVLGSTETQYF
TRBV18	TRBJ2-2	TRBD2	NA	TGTGCCAGCTCCCAGGGACTAGCGGATAACACCGGGGAGCTGTTTTTT	CASSQGLADNTGELFF
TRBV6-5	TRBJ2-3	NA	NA	TGTGCCAGCACCCGGACGGACACAGATACGCAGTATTTT	CASTRTDTDTQYF
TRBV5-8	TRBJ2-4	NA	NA	TGTGCCAGCAGCTTGGTGTCCGGGGTCGGTAGTGTTCAGTACTTC	CASSLVSGVGSVQYF
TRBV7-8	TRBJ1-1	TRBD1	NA	TGTGCCAGCAGCCTCGGGACAGCCAACACTGAAGCTTTCTTT	CASSLGTANTEAFF
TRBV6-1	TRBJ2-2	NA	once	TGTGCCAGCAGTGAATATGACTCTCGGTCGGGCACCGGGGAGCTGTTTTTT	CASSEYDSRSGTGELFF
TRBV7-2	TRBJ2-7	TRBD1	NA	TGTGCCAGCACTCCGGGACAGGGAAATTACGAGCAGTACTTC	CASTPGQGNYEQYF
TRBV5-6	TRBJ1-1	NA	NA	TGTGCCAGCAGCTTGGGGGGACGGGGCACTGAAGCTTTCTTT	CASSLGGRGTEAFF
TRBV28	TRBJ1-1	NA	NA	TGTGCCAGCAGCGTCAGGGCTGAAGCTTTCTTT	CASSVRAEAFF
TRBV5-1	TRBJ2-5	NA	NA	TGCGCCAGCAGCTTTCAGGGTGAAGGGGTACAAGAGACCCAGTACTTC	CASSFQGEGVQETQYF
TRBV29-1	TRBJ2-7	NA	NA	TGCAGCGTCGAGTTACCGGGACACCTTTTGGAGCAGTACTTC	CSVELPGHLLEQYF
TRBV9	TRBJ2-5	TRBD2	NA	TGTGCCAGCAGCACCCTAGCGGGAGAGCAAGAGACCCAGTACTTC	CASSTLAGEQETQYF
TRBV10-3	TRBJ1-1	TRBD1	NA	TGTGCCATCCAAGGGGGCAAGAACACTGAAGCTTTCTTT	CAIQGGKNTEAFF
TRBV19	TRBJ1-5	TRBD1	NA	TGTGCCAGTAGTATCGGACAGGGATGGAATCAGCCCCAGCATTTT	CASSIGQGWNQPQHF
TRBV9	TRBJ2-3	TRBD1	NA	TGTGCCAGCAAAGGGGGCCAGAGGACAGATACGCAGTATTTT	CASKGGQRTDTQYF
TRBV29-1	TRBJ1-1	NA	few	TGCAGCACATTGGTAGCAGGGGTTGAAGCTTTCTTT	CSTLVAGVEAFF